Shown below are 23 T cell receptor beta chains from a single sample sequenced in a study of blood T cell repertoires in COVID-19. Sequencing was performed with immunoSEQ multiplex PCR; in TCRdb, only in-frame clones are kept and a portion is missing. Of some 120,000 clones in the sample, around 80% are singletons; the top ten hold roughly 7.1%. The sequenced sample consisted of peripheral blood. Receptor source: a man between 65 and 85 years old with active or convalescent COVID-19.

This chain joins TRBV3-1 (or the pseudogene TRBV3-2) and TRBJ1-3, with D uncertain. Trimming took 1 base from V and 1 from J, leaving 14 bases between them. The CDR3 totals 17 residues. Germline CDR1 and CDR2: LGHDT and YNNKEL (reference sequence). DNA of the CDR3: TGTGCCAGCAGCCAAGTTACGGGGATGAGTTCTGGAAACACCATATATTTT. Translation: CASSQVTGMSSGNTIYF.

The chain combines TRBV19 with TRBJ1-2; 7 bases match TRBD1. J was trimmed by 7 bases and V by 4 bases; bases with no gene match: 9. The germline gives CDR1 LNHDA, CDR2 SQIVND (reference sequence). The CDR3 runs 14 residues. DNA of the CDR3: TGTGCCAGTAGTACCCGCCGGGACAGTCTTGGCTACACCTTC. Translation gives CASSTRRDSLGYTF.

The CDR3 DNA reads as TGTGCCAGCAGCAGGGGGGACAGCCATAATTCACCCCTCCACTTT. Protein: CASSRGDSHNSPLHF. The chain combines TRBV5-6 with TRBJ1-6; 7 bases match TRBD1. The germline gives CDR1 SGHDT, CDR2 YYEEEE. The V segment lost 4 bases and the J segment 5 bases; nucleotides outside the gene matches: 6. This CDR3 contains 15 residues.

The chain uses TRBV11-2 and TRBJ1-4; D perhaps matches TRBD1 (5 bases). CDR1 and CDR2 from the germline V gene are SGHAT and FQNNGV. Trimming stripped 5 bases from V and 0 bases from J, with 19 bases between. The CDR3 length is 18 residues. The CDR3 sequence is CASSQTGRVATTNEKLFF. The CDR3 DNA follows: TGTGCCAGCAGCCAAACGGGCAGGGTAGCTACAACTAATGAAAAACTGTTTTTT. Drawing the rest from reference TRBV11-2 and TRBJ1-4, the complete variable domain is EAGVAQSPRYKIIEKRQSVAFWCNPISGHATLYWYQQILGQGPKLLIQFQNNGVVDDSQLPKDRFSAERLKGVDSTLKIQPAKLEDSAVYLCASSQTGRVATTNEKLFFGSGTQLSVL.

The J gene is TRBJ2-3, the V gene TRBV7-2, with D maybe TRBD2 (6 bases). CDR3 length: 19 amino acids. Germline V CDR1 and CDR2: SGHTA, FQGNSA. Trimming pared 5 bases from V and 0 bases from J, leaving 24 bases between. The CDR3 bases are TGTGCCAGCAGCGCGAGACTAGAGAAGGAGGGGTCTAGCACAGATACGCAGTATTTT. Translating it yields CASSARLEKEGSSTDTQYF.

The chain is built from TRBV30 and TRBJ2-1, with TRBD2 matching over 7 bases. The J segment lost 9 bases and the V segment lost 1 base, leaving 6 bases of the junction unmatched. CDR1 is GTSNPN, CDR2 SVGIG, per germline (reference sequence). This CDR3 comprises 13 residues. CDR3 sequence: CAWSGRGFSEQFF. The CDR3 DNA follows: TGTGCCTGGAGTGGGCGGGGGTTTAGTGAGCAGTTCTTC.

This chain connects TRBV19 to TRBJ1-4; D might be TRBD1 (5 bases). Germline-derived CDR1 and CDR2 are LNHDA and SQIVND (reference sequence). Trimming stripped 8 bases from V and 1 base from J, with 11 bases between. This CDR3 region has 14 residues. The chain's CDR3 is CASARQQTNEKLFF. For the CDR3, the DNA is TGTGCCAGTGCTAGACAGCAAACTAATGAAAAACTGTTTTTT. The complete variable domain, with remaining parts taken from reference TRBV19 and TRBJ1-4, reads DGGITQSPKYLFRKEGQNVTLSCEQNLNHDAMYWYRQDPGQGLRLIYYSQIVNDFQKGDIAEGYSVSREKKESFPLTVTSAQKNPTAFYLCASARQQTNEKLFFGSGTQLSVL.

This chain joins TRBV6-2 or TRBV6-3 and TRBJ2-2, with D maybe TRBD2 (5 bases). CDR3 length: 14 residues. Trimming took off 4 bases at V and 7 bases at J, with 13 bases between the two ends. From germline, CDR1 is MNHEY and CDR2 SVGEGT. The CDR3 sequence is CASSLRQSGGELFF. CDR3 coding DNA: TGTGCCAGCAGTTTGCGGCAAAGCGGCGGGGAGCTGTTTTTT.

The chain joins TRBV6-5 to TRBJ1-2, with 8 bases identical to TRBD1. CDR3 length equals 13 residues. Germline V lookup: CDR1 MNHEY, CDR2 SVGAGI. The ends lost 6 bases at V and 5 bases at J; junction bases unmatched: 5. The CDR3 DNA reads as TGTGCCAGCAGGACTGACAGGGGTTATGGCTACACCTTC. Its translation is CASRTDRGYGYTF.

V and J are TRBV27 and TRBJ1-1; TRBD1 is a possible D gene (6 bases). CDR3 size: 21 residues. Germline V gene data show CDR1 as MNHEY and CDR2 as SMNVEV (reference sequence). V was shortened by 4 bases and J by 1 base, with 31 bases between the two germline ends. The CDR3, as DNA: TGTGCCAGCAGTTCCACATCCCCGAACAGAACCGAACAGGGAGAGAACACTGAAGCTTTCTTT. It translates to CASSSTSPNRTEQGENTEAFF.

The chain uses TRBV28 and TRBJ2-3, with 9 bases identical to TRBD2. V was pared by 6 bases and J by 0 bases, with 1 base of the junction left unmatched. The CDR3 covers 14 residues. Germline CDR1 is MDHEN and CDR2 is SYDVKM. The CDR3 protein is CASSTSGSTDTQYF. CDR3 in DNA: TGTGCCAGCAGCACTAGCGGGAGCACAGATACGCAGTATTTT.

J is TRBJ2-7 and V is TRBV7-2; possibly TRBD2 for D (5 bases). V lost 4 bases, J lost 3 bases, and 13 bases lay in between. CDR3 length: 14 residues. Germline V gene data show CDR1 as SGHTA and CDR2 as FQGNSA. The CDR3 DNA is TGTGCCAGCAGCTCCGGACTTAACAACTACGAGCAGTACTTC. This codes for CASSSGLNNYEQYF.

The rearrangement uses TRBV18 and TRBJ1-2; D is undetermined. CDR1 and CDR2 (germline): KGHSH, LQKENI. The CDR3 is made up of 14 amino acids. V was pared by 1 base and J by 2 bases, with 8 bases between. This CDR3 reads CASSPLTENYGYTF. Written as DNA, the CDR3 is TGTGCCAGCTCACCACTGACTGAAAACTATGGCTACACCTTC. Supplemented by reference TRBV18 and TRBJ1-2, the full variable domain reads NAGVMQNPRHLVRRRGQEARLRCSPMKGHSHVYWYRQLPEEGLKFMVYLQKENIIDESGMPKERFSAEFPKEGPSILRIQQVVRGDSAAYFCASSPLTENYGYTFGSGTRLTVV.

The chain recombines TRBV5-6 with TRBJ2-7; the match to TRBD2 covers 11 bases. This CDR3 is built from 15 residues. Trimming removed 3 bases from V and 5 bases from J; junction bases left unmatched: 7. From germline, CDR1 is SGHDT and CDR2 YYEEEE. CDR3 coding DNA: TGTGCCAGCAGCTATAGGACTAGCGGGCTTCACGAGCAGTACTTC. It codes for CASSYRTSGLHEQYF.

V gene TRBV24-1 combines with J gene TRBJ2-1; D is possibly TRBD1 (6 bases). The length of the CDR3 is 15 residues. V lost 3 bases to trimming and J lost 5 bases, with 13 bases between them. Germline CDR1 is KGHDR and CDR2 is SFDVKD. DNA for the CDR3: TGTGCCACCAGTGATGCCAGGGGTAGGAACAATGAGCAGTTCTTC. This encodes CATSDARGRNNEQFF.

The rearrangement links TRBV6-5 to TRBJ1-2; 7 bases map to TRBD1. This CDR3 has 14 amino acids. Losses at the gene ends were 6 bases for V and 5 bases for J; bases not matched to a gene: 9. Germline values: CDR1 MNHEY, CDR2 SVGAGI. CDR3 region: CASRRRTGLYGYTF. Written as DNA, the CDR3 is TGTGCCAGCAGACGCAGGACAGGCCTATATGGCTACACCTTC.

V and J are TRBV6-5 and TRBJ1-2; D is unresolved. The ends were cut back, 5 bases at V and 5 bases at J, with 12 bases in the middle. CDR3 length: 13 amino acids. Germline V gene lookup returns CDR1 MNHEY and CDR2 SVGAGI. CDR3 coding DNA: TGTGCCAGCAGTACCCCGGGGATTTATGGCTACACCTTC. This gives the protein CASSTPGIYGYTF.

This clone was found a few times. V is TRBV4-2 and J is TRBJ2-5, with D possibly TRBD2 on 5 matching bases. Germline lookup yields CDR1 LGHNA and CDR2 YNFKEQ. The CDR3 runs 13 residues. V gave up 2 bases and J gave up 5 bases, with 9 bases separating them. CDR3 sequence: CASSQKREETQYF. DNA for the CDR3: TGTGCCAGCAGCCAAAAGAGGGAGGAGACCCAGTACTTC.

The gene calls are TRBV10-3 and TRBJ2-1; TRBD1 matches at 7 bases. Germline CDR1 ENHRY, CDR2 SYGVKD. This CDR3 spans 13 amino acids. With V trimmed by 7 bases and J by 8 bases, 8 bases remained unmatched. The CDR3 protein is CAITMTGRDEQFF. The DNA of the CDR3 is TGTGCCATCACTATGACAGGGAGAGATGAGCAGTTCTTC.

The V and J genes are TRBV27 and TRBJ1-2, with D possibly being TRBD1 (5 bases). The germline V gene encodes CDR1 MNHEY and CDR2 SMNVEV (reference sequence). The CDR3 sequence is 12 residues long. V shed 8 bases and J shed 8 bases, with 15 bases lying between them. CDR3 bases: TGTGCCAGCGGTGCAGGGTTGCAAGGCTACACCTTC. Encoded protein: CASGAGLQGYTF.

There are a few counts of this clone. This rearrangement joins TRBV4-2 to TRBJ2-7; D is unclear. CDR3 size: 12 residues. Trimming removed 1 base at V and 3 bases at J, with 4 bases between. The V gene's germline CDR1 is LGHNA and CDR2 YNFKEQ. The CDR3 sequence: CASSQVSYEQYF. In nucleotides, the CDR3 is TGTGCCAGCAGCCAAGTCAGCTACGAGCAGTACTTC.

This chain connects TRBV19 to TRBJ2-7; 10 nucleotides align to TRBD1. The J segment lost 7 bases and the V segment lost 11 bases, leaving 8 bases of the junction unmatched. Germline V gene sequence: CDR1 LNHDA, CDR2 SQIVND (reference sequence). The length of the CDR3 is 12 residues. Written as DNA, the CDR3 is TGTGCCTCCGGGACAGGGGTCGGGGAGCAGTACTTC. This codes for CASGTGVGEQYF.

The chain uses TRBV7-8 and TRBJ2-5; 9 bases fit TRBD1. Germline loops: CDR1 SGHVS, CDR2 FQNEAQ. This CDR3 spans 16 amino acids. J was trimmed by 7 bases and V by 4 bases; bases with no gene match: 13. CDR3 nucleotide sequence: TGTGCCAGCAGCTACCCCGGGACAGGGACCTCCCGGACCCAGTACTTC. Its protein product is CASSYPGTGTSRTQYF.